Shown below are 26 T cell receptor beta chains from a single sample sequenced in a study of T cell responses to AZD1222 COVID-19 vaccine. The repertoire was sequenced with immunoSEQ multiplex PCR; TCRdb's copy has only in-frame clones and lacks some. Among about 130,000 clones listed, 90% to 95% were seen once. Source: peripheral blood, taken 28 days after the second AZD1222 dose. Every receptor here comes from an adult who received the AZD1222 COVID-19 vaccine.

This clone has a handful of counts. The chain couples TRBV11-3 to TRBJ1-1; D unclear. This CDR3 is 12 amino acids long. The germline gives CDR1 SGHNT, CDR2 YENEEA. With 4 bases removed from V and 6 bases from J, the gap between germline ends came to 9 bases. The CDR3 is CASSSITPEAFF. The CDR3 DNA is TGTGCCAGCAGCTCTATCACCCCTGAAGCTTTCTTT. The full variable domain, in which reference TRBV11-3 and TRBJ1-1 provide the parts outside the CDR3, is EAGVVQSPRYKIIEKKQPVAFWCNPISGHNTLYWYLQNLGQGPELLIRYENEEAVDDSQLPKDRFSAERLKGVDSTLKIQPAELGDSAVYLCASSSITPEAFFGQGTRLTVV.

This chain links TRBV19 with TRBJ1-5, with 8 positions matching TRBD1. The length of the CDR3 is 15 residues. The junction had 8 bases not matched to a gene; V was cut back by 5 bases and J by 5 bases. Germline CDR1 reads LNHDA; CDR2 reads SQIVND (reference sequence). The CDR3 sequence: CASSSRHRGYQPQHF. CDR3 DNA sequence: TGTGCCAGTAGTTCTCGCCACAGGGGGTATCAGCCCCAGCATTTT.

In DNA form, the CDR3 reads TGTGCCTGGAGTGTGGCCTTTGCTTGGAGAGGATTGTCACCCCTCCACTTT. Its translation is CAWSVAFAWRGLSPLHF. The chain uses TRBV30 and TRBJ1-6; no firm D call. CDR3 length: 17 residues. Trimming shortened V by 0 bases and J by 10 bases, and 22 bases separated the two germline ends. The germline V gene has CDR1 GTSNPN and CDR2 SVGIG (reference sequence). Together with reference TRBV30 and TRBJ1-6, the CDR3 gives the full variable domain: SQTIHQWPATLVQPVGSPLSLECTVEGTSNPNLYWYRQAAGRGLQLLFYSVGIGQISSEVPQNLSASRPQDRQFILSSKKLLLSDSGFYLCAWSVAFAWRGLSPLHFGNGTRLTVT.

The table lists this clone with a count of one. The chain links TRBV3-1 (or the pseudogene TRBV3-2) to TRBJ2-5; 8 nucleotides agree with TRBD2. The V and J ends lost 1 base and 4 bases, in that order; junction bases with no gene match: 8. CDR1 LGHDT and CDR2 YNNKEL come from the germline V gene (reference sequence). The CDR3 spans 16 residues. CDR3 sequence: CASSQARGVIVETQYF. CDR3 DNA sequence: TGTGCCAGCAGCCAAGCGCGGGGGGTGATTGTAGAGACCCAGTACTTC.

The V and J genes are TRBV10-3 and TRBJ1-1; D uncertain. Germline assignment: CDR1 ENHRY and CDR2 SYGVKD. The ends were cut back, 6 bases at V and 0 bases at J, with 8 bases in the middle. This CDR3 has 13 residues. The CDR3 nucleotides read TGTGCCATCAGACCCGTTGTGAACACTGAAGCTTTCTTT. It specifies CAIRPVVNTEAFF.

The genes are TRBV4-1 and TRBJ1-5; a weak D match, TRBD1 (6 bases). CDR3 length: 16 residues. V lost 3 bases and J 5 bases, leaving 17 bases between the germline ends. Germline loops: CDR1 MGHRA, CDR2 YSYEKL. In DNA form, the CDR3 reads TGCGCCAGCAGCCAGCATATCGACAGGTCTTATCAGCCCCAGCATTTT. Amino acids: CASSQHIDRSYQPQHF.

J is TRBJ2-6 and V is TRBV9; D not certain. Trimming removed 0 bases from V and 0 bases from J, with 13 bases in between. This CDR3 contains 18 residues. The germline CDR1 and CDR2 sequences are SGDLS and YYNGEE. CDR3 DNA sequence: TGTGCCAGCAGCGTAGCCCCCGCAACATACTCTGGGGCCAACGTCCTGACTTTC. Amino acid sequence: CASSVAPATYSGANVLTF.

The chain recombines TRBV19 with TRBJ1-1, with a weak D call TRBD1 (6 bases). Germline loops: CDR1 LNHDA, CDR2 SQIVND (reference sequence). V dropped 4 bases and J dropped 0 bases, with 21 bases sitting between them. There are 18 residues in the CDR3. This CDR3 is CASSRRGQTSILNTEAFF. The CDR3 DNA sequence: TGTGCCAGTAGTAGGCGAGGACAGACTTCTATACTGAACACTGAAGCTTTCTTT.

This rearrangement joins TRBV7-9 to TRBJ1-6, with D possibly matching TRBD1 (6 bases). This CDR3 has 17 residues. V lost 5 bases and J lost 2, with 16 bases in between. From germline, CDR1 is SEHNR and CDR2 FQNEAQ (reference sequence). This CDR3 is CASSPDTGSTYNSPLHF. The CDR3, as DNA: TGTGCCAGCAGCCCCGACACAGGGAGTACCTATAATTCACCCCTCCACTTT.

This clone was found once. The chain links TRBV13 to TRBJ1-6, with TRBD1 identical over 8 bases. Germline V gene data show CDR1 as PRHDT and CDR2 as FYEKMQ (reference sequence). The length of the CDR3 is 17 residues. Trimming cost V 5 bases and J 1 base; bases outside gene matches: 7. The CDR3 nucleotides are TGTGCCAGCAGCGCGACAGGGGACAGTTCCTATAATTCACCCCTCCACTTT. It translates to CASSATGDSSYNSPLHF.

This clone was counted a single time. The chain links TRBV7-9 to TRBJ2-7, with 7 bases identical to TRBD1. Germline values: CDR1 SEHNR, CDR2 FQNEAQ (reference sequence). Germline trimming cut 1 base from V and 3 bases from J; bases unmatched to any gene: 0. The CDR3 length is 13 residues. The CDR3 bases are TGTGCCAGCAGCTTAGACAGGGGCTACGAGCAGTACTTC. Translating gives CASSLDRGYEQYF.

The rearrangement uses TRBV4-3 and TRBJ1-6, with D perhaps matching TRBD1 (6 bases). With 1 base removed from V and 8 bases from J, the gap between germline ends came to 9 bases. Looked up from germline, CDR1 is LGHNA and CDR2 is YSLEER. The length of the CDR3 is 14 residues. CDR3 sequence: CASSQAGVDSPLHF. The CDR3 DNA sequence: TGCGCCAGCAGCCAAGCAGGGGTTGATTCACCCCTCCACTTT.

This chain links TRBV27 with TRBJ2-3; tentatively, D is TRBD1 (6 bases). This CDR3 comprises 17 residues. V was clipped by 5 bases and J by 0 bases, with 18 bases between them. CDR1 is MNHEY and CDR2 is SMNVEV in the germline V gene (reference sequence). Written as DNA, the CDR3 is TGTGCCAGCAGTCCAGATGAACAGGGAACTAGCACAGATACGCAGTATTTT. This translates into CASSPDEQGTSTDTQYF.

CDR3 bases: TGTGCCAGCAGCCAACTTACGTTTCGGGACTTTGAATCTCGGGGCTATGGCTACACCTTC. Its protein is CASSQLTFRDFESRGYGYTF. The chain recombines TRBV4-2 with TRBJ1-2; TRBD1 might be the D (5 bases). The germline V gene encodes CDR1 LGHNA and CDR2 YNFKEQ. Trimming left V 2 bases short and J 4 bases short, with 29 bases between. The CDR3 has 20 amino acids.

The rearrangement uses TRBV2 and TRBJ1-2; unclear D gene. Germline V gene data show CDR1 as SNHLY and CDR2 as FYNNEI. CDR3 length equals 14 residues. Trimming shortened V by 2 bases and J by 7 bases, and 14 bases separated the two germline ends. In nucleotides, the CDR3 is TGTGCCAGCAGTGAATACCCCTGGGAGTTTGGCTACACCTTC. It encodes CASSEYPWEFGYTF.

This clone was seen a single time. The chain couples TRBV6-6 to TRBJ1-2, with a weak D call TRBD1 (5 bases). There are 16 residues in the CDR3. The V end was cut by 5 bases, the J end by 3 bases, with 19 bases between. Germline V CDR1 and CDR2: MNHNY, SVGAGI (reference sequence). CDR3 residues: CASSPPLPGTYYGYTF. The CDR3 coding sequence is TGTGCCAGCAGTCCGCCACTGCCTGGGACGTACTATGGCTACACCTTC.

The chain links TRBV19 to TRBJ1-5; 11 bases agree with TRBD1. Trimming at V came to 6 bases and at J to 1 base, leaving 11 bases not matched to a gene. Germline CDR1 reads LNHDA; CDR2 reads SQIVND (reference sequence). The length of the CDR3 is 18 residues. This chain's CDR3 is CASSPTGQGADSNQPQHF. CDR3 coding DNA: TGTGCCAGTAGCCCCACCGGACAGGGGGCTGACAGCAATCAGCCCCAGCATTTT.

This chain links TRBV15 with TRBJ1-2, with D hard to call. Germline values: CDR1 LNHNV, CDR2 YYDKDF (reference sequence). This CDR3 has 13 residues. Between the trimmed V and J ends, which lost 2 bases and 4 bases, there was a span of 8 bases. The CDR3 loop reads CATSRSRSYGYTF. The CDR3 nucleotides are TGTGCCACCAGCAGATCTCGGTCCTATGGCTACACCTTC.

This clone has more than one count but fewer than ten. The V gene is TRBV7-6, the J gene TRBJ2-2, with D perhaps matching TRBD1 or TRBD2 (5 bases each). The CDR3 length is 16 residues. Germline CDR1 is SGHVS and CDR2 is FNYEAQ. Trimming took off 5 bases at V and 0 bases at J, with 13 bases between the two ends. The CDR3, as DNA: TGTGCCAGCAGCCCAACGGGACGGCCGAACACCGGGGAGCTGTTTTTT. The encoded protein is CASSPTGRPNTGELFF.

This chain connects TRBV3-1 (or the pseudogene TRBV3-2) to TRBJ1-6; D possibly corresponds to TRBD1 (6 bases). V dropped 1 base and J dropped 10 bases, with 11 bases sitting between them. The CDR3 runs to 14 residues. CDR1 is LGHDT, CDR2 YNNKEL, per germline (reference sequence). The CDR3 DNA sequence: TGTGCCAGCAGCCAAGCGGGGGCACGGTCACCCCTCCACTTT. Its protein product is CASSQAGARSPLHF.

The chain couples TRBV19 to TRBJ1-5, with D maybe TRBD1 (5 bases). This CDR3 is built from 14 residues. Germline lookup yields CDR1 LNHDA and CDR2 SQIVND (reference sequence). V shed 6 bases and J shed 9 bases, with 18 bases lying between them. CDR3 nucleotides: TGTGCCAGTAGCCTGGACGGCCGCGGGGGGCCCCAGCATTTT. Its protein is CASSLDGRGGPQHF.

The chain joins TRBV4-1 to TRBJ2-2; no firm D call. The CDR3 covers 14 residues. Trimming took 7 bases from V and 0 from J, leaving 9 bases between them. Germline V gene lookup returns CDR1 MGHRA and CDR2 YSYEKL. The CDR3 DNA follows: TGCGCCAGCACCCTTAGCCCGAACACCGGGGAGCTGTTTTTT. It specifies CASTLSPNTGELFF.

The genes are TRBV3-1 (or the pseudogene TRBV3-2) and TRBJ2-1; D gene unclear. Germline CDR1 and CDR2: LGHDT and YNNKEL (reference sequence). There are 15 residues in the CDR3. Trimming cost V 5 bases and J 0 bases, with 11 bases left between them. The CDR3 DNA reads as TGTGCCAGCAGCGGTTACGAAAGCTCCTACAATGAGCAGTTCTTC. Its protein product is CASSGYESSYNEQFF.

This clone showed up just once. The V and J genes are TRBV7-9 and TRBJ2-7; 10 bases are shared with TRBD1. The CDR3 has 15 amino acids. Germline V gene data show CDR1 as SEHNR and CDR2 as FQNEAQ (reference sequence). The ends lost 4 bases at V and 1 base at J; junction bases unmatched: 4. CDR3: CASSSGQGSSYEQYF. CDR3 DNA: TGTGCCAGCAGCTCGGGACAGGGGTCATCCTACGAGCAGTACTTC.

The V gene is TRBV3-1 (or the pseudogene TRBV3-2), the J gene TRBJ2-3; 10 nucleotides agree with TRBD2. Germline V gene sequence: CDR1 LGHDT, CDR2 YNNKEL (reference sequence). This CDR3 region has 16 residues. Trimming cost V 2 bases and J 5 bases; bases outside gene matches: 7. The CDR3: CASSQTSRLAGDTQYF. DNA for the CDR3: TGTGCCAGCAGCCAAACTTCCAGACTAGCGGGAGATACGCAGTATTTT.

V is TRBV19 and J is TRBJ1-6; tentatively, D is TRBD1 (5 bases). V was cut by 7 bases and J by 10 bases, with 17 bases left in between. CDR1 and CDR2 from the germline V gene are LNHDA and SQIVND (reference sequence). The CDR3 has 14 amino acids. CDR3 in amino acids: CASTTGLGGSPLHF. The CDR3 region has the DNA TGTGCCAGTACCACGGGGCTGGGAGGGTCACCCCTCCACTTT.